The clone carrying this TCR beta chain turned up a few times. The data are from a study of CD8+CD57+ T cells in acquired aplastic anemia. About the study: Sorting CD4+ and CD8+ cells gave DNA averaging about 3.2 ug.

Genomic DNA templated the TCR beta VDJ and CDR3 profiling. TCRdb fed the reads into MiXCR, producing one record per CDR3 protein. The data contain about 420,000 distinct CDR3 sequences, 55% to 70% of them singletons. The CDR3 runs to 13 residues. The V gene end was trimmed by 4 bases and the J gene end by 8 bases; junction bases not matched to a gene: 7. In germline, CDR1 is SGHRS, CDR2 YFSETQ. The source of this sequence is a human donor in good health, serving as a control. The chain links TRBV5-1 to TRBJ2-3; 7 bases align to TRBD2. The material sequenced was sorted CD4+, CD8+, or CD8+CD57+ T cells (not recorded which) from PBMCs. The CDR3 is CASSQGGGGTQYF. As DNA, the CDR3 is TGCGCCAGCAGCCAGGGAGGCGGGGGTACGCAGTATTTT.